These 26 T cell receptor beta chains came from one sample sequenced in a study of T cells after yellow fever vaccination. One entry per CDR3 protein, called by TCRdb with MiXCR from the 5' RACE reads. The sample consists of some 350,000 distinct CDR3 sequences, about 8.7% of them appearing once. Here the sequenced sample was PBMCs, taken on the day of the first yellow fever vaccination. Receptor source: a man younger than 35 who received the YFV17D yellow fever vaccine.

The chain combines TRBV4-1 with TRBJ1-5; maybe TRBD1 (5 bases). CDR1 is MGHRA, CDR2 YSYEKL, per germline. V was cut by 1 base and J by 0 bases, with 28 bases left in between. The CDR3 has 22 residues. Written as DNA, the CDR3 is TGCGCCAGCAGCCAAGGTTATCCTTTTGGGACCGATTGGGGCAATAGCAATCAGCCCCAGCATTTT. Translation gives CASSQGYPFGTDWGNSNQPQHF.

CDR3 DNA sequence: TGTGCCAGCGCTCAGGGATTGGTGAACACTGAAGCTTTCTTT. Translating gives CASAQGLVNTEAFF. The chain has TRBV9 and TRBJ1-1, with D maybe TRBD1 (5 bases). Between the trimmed V and J ends, which lost 7 bases and 0 bases, there was a span of 13 bases. The CDR3 covers 14 residues. Germline loops: CDR1 SGDLS, CDR2 YYNGEE.

This clonotype was observed a few times. The J gene is TRBJ2-7, the V gene TRBV6-5, with D hard to call. CDR1 and CDR2 from the germline V gene are MNHEY and SVGAGI. V was cut by 0 bases and J by 6 bases, with 9 bases left in between. The CDR3 is 13 amino acids. The CDR3 DNA reads TGTGCCAGCAGTTACTCGATGGGTTCCGAGCAGTACGTC. It yields the protein CASSYSMGSEQYV.

The V gene is TRBV6-1, the J gene TRBJ2-1, with 7 bases identical to TRBD2. V dropped 8 bases and J dropped 5; count of bases not matched to a gene: 9. This CDR3 region has 14 residues. CDR1 and CDR2 (germline): MNHNS, SASEGT. CDR3 in amino acids: CASALRGVDNEQFF. The CDR3 DNA is TGTGCCAGCGCCCTTCGGGGGGTGGACAATGAGCAGTTCTTC.

This clonotype occurred a few times. This chain's CDR3 is CASSFGLAGHTGELFF. As DNA, the CDR3 is TGTGCCAGCAGCTTTGGCCTAGCGGGGCACACCGGGGAGCTGTTTTTT. The chain employs TRBV7-7 and TRBJ2-2, with 9 bases aligning to TRBD2. In germline, CDR1 is SSHAT, CDR2 FNYEAQ (reference sequence). Germline trimming cut 3 bases from V and 3 bases from J; bases unmatched to any gene: 5. The CDR3 runs to 16 residues.

At least ten counts were recorded for this clonotype. The chain couples TRBV5-1 to TRBJ2-7; D is possibly TRBD2 (5 bases). Germline assignment: CDR1 SGHRS and CDR2 YFSETQ. This CDR3 spans 16 amino acids. V lost 0 bases and J 5 bases, leaving 18 bases between the germline ends. The CDR3 DNA follows: TGCGCCAGCAGCTTGGCGGGGAAACCCTACTACGACGAGCAGTACGTC. Protein sequence: CASSLAGKPYYDEQYV.

The chain uses TRBV10-3 and TRBJ2-3; tentative D call: TRBD1 (6 bases). This CDR3 spans 13 amino acids. Trimming took off 6 bases at V and 3 bases at J, with 10 bases between the two ends. CDR1 and CDR2 (germline): ENHRY, SYGVKD. CDR3 nucleotides: TGTGCCATCAGCGACACAGGGACAGATACGCAGTATTTT. This encodes CAISDTGTDTQYF.

CDR3 sequence reads: CASRRTGKETQYF. The CDR3 nucleotides are TGTGCCAGCAGACGGACAGGGAAAGAGACCCAGTACTTC. The genes are TRBV2 and TRBJ2-5; TRBD1 aligns across 8 bases. The CDR3 has 13 residues. Germline-derived CDR1 and CDR2 are SNHLY and FYNNEI. The V and J ends lost 6 bases and 3 bases, in that order; junction bases with no gene match: 3.

A few counts support this clonotype. The chain recombines TRBV7-9 with TRBJ1-1; D gene unclear. V was shortened by 8 bases and J by 1 base, with 8 bases between the two germline ends. This CDR3 spans 12 amino acids. Germline V CDR1 and CDR2: SEHNR, FQNEAQ (reference sequence). This CDR3 reads CASGLGNTEAFF. CDR3 DNA sequence: TGTGCCAGCGGCCTGGGGAACACTGAAGCTTTCTTT.

This clonotype has a count of ten or more. The chain is built from TRBV24-1 and TRBJ2-7; D call uncertain. The germline gives CDR1 KGHDR, CDR2 SFDVKD. This CDR3 region has 10 residues. Trimming took off 7 bases at V and 5 bases at J, with 5 bases between the two ends. This chain's CDR3 is CATRPDEQYF. CDR3 in DNA: TGTGCCACCAGACCAGACGAGCAGTACTTC.

The chain couples TRBV20-1 to TRBJ2-3, with D tentatively TRBD2 (6 bases). The V end lost 6 bases, the J end lost 1 base, and 14 bases lay between the germline ends. Germline CDR1 and CDR2: DFQATT and SNEGSKA (reference sequence). The CDR3 consists of 14 residues. The CDR3 reads CSAHGGAGTDTQYF. CDR3 sequence (DNA): TGCAGTGCCCATGGCGGGGCGGGCACAGATACGCAGTATTTT.

This clonotype was observed at least ten times. This rearrangement joins TRBV18 to TRBJ2-7; 8 bases are shared with TRBD1. After removal of 3 bases from V and 5 bases from J, the junction contained 9 bases not matched to a gene. In germline, CDR1 is KGHSH, CDR2 LQKENI. This CDR3 comprises 15 residues. CDR3 in amino acids: CASSPAGQGGNEQYF. In DNA, the CDR3 is TGTGCCAGCTCACCCGCCGGACAGGGAGGTAACGAGCAGTACTTC.

The table lists this clonotype with a few counts. J is TRBJ1-2 and V is TRBV4-1; D not certain. V was pared by 1 base and J by 4 bases, with 16 bases between. This CDR3 has 16 amino acids. Germline V CDR1 and CDR2: MGHRA, YSYEKL. The CDR3 sequence: CASSQGLGYRAYGYTF. In DNA, the CDR3 is TGCGCCAGCAGCCAAGGGTTGGGGTATAGGGCCTATGGCTACACCTTC.

This clonotype showed up just a few times. V is TRBV6-1 and J is TRBJ2-7; 7 bases fit TRBD1. Unmatched junction bases numbered 13, after V lost 2 bases and J lost 3 bases. The CDR3 has 17 amino acids. From germline, CDR1 is MNHNS and CDR2 SASEGT. CDR3 DNA: TGTGCCAGCAGTGAATTCACAGGGGACGAGGTGGACTACGAGCAGTACGTC. Its translation is CASSEFTGDEVDYEQYV.

This clonotype was recorded a few times. V and J are TRBV30 and TRBJ1-5; no clear D. The CDR3 runs 17 residues. V shed 0 bases and J shed 6 bases, with 21 bases lying between them. CDR1 and CDR2 from the germline V gene are GTSNPN and SVGIG (reference sequence). The CDR3 DNA reads as TGTGCCTGGAGTGTAGCCCCAGCCGGGTTCGGATCTCAGCCCCAGCATTTT. It specifies CAWSVAPAGFGSQPQHF.

This clonotype was found a few times. This chain connects TRBV11-2 to TRBJ2-2, with 11 bases aligning to TRBD2. Trimming took 5 bases from V and 6 from J; bases not matched to a gene: 2. CDR1 and CDR2 (germline): SGHAT, FQNNGV. The CDR3 spans 14 residues. DNA of the CDR3: TGTGCCAGCAGCCAACTAGCGGGGGCCGGGGAGCTGTTTTTT. This translates into CASSQLAGAGELFF.

This clonotype was observed at least ten times. The V gene is TRBV27, the J gene TRBJ2-1; D uncertain. The CDR3 is made up of 12 amino acids. Trimming pared 4 bases from V and 2 bases from J, leaving 3 bases between. The germline V gene has CDR1 MNHEY and CDR2 SMNVEV (reference sequence). CDR3 DNA sequence: TGTGCCAGCAGTTCAGCCTACAATGAGCAGTTCTTC. Protein sequence: CASSSAYNEQFF.

This clonotype has just a few counts. The rearrangement joins TRBV6-2 or TRBV6-3 to TRBJ2-2; 10 bases match TRBD1. V was clipped by 5 bases and J by 6 bases; unmatched bases: 9. The V gene's germline CDR1 is MNHEY and CDR2 SVGEGT. This CDR3 contains 16 residues. CDR3 in amino acids: CASSTPYGTGAGELFF. The CDR3 DNA is TGTGCCAGCAGTACACCCTACGGGACAGGGGCCGGGGAGCTGTTTTTT.

This clonotype was counted ten times or more. This chain links TRBV6-4 with TRBJ1-5; D perhaps matches TRBD1 (5 bases). The V end lost 7 bases, the J end lost 0 bases, and 19 bases lay between the germline ends. From germline, CDR1 is MRHNA and CDR2 SNTAGT. The CDR3 is made up of 17 amino acids. CDR3 residues: CASNASSGIHSNQPQHF. CDR3 nucleotides: TGTGCCAGCAACGCCTCCTCAGGGATTCATAGCAATCAGCCCCAGCATTTT.

This rearrangement joins TRBV6-2 or TRBV6-3 to TRBJ2-7, with TRBD1 matching over 9 bases. CDR1 and CDR2 (germline): MNHEY, SVGEGT. This CDR3 comprises 17 residues. V shed 0 bases, J shed 0 bases, and the junction held 6 bases outside the gene matches. For the CDR3, the DNA is TGTGCCAGCAGTTACTCCCGGACAGGGGCCTCCTCCTACGAGCAGTACGTC. This codes for CASSYSRTGASSYEQYV.

This chain joins TRBV29-1 and TRBJ1-2, with unresolved D. CDR1 and CDR2 from the germline V gene are SQVTM and ANQGSEA. This CDR3 has 10 residues. The germline V and J ends were trimmed by 4 bases and 6 bases, with 6 bases remaining between them. Here the CDR3 DNA reads TGCAGCGTTGGAAGGGATGGCTACACCTTC. As protein: CSVGRDGYTF.

This clonotype was seen a handful of times. The genes are TRBV20-1 and TRBJ2-1; TRBD2 matches at 8 bases. Trimming at V came to 0 bases and at J to 3 bases, leaving 7 bases not matched to a gene. Per germline, CDR1 DFQATT and CDR2 SNEGSKA (reference sequence). The CDR3 has 16 residues. The CDR3 reads CSARDRSGGDYNEQFF. The CDR3 coding sequence is TGCAGTGCTAGAGATCGTTCGGGAGGGGACTACAATGAGCAGTTCTTC.

This clonotype was recorded a few times. The chain recombines TRBV12-3 or TRBV12-4 with TRBJ2-1; 11 bases are shared with TRBD2. The junction had 7 bases not matched to a gene; V was cut back by 2 bases and J by 7 bases. CDR3 size: 16 residues. This CDR3 reads CASSLSTSGEYNEQFF. In nucleotides, the CDR3 is TGTGCCAGCAGTTTATCGACTAGCGGGGAGTATAATGAGCAGTTCTTC.

This clonotype has more than one count but fewer than ten. The chain links TRBV5-1 to TRBJ2-7; D call uncertain. V lost 0 bases to trimming and J lost 9 bases, with 16 bases between them. Germline-derived CDR1 and CDR2 are SGHRS and YFSETQ. There are 14 residues in the CDR3. CDR3 nucleotides: TGCGCCAGCAGCTTGGAGGCTGGCGTGGGTCTGCAGTACTTC. The encoded protein is CASSLEAGVGLQYF. The variable domain in full, with the rest retrieved from reference TRBV5-1 and TRBJ2-7, is KAGVTQTPRYLIKTRGQQVTLSCSPISGHRSVSWYQQTPGQGLQFLFEYFSETQRNKGNFPGRFSGRQFSNSRSEMNVSTLELGDSALYLCASSLEAGVGLQYFGPGTRLTVT.

There are a few counts of this clonotype. V gene TRBV20-1 combines with J gene TRBJ1-2; D may be TRBD1 (5 bases). Germline V gene sequence: CDR1 DFQATT, CDR2 SNEGSKA (reference sequence). V gave up 6 bases and J gave up 4 bases, with 15 bases separating them. The CDR3 contains 13 residues. CDR3: CSAPGIWVYGYTF. The CDR3 nucleotides are TGCAGTGCGCCAGGGATCTGGGTCTATGGCTACACCTTC.

There are a few counts of this clonotype. The chain combines TRBV5-1 with TRBJ1-6, with TRBD1 identical over 9 bases. The germline V gene encodes CDR1 SGHRS and CDR2 YFSETQ. This CDR3 contains 16 residues. Germline trimming cut 1 base from V and 9 bases from J; bases unmatched to any gene: 8. The CDR3 DNA is TGCGCCAGCAGCTTGTCCCCGGGACAGGGTTCTTCACCCCTCCACTTT. Translating it yields CASSLSPGQGSSPLHF.